One sample yielded the 4 T cell receptor beta chains listed below, sequenced in a study of shared clonotypes between healthy human individuals. Clones were read by immunoSEQ multiplex PCR, and TCRdb kept only the in-frame ones, dropping some. There are under 850,000 clones in the sample; just under 75% occur only once, and less than 2% lies in the top ten. Sequencing was performed on memory CD4+ T cells sorted from blood. Sample subset: CD45RA-negative fraction. These receptors all stem from a woman aged 25-40 years in good health.

J is TRBJ2-7 and V is TRBV27; 7 nucleotides agree with TRBD2. Germline CDR1 MNHEY, CDR2 SMNVEV (reference sequence). The junction had 9 bases not matched to a gene; V was cut back by 7 bases and J by 3 bases. CDR3 length: 14 residues. CDR3 loop: CASKAGRTNYEQYF. CDR3 nucleotides: TGTGCCAGCAAAGCGGGACGGACGAACTACGAGCAGTACTTC.

In its sample, this clone was seen a few times. The V and J genes are TRBV6-5 and TRBJ2-5, with a tentative D call TRBD1 (6 bases). The CDR3 is 14 amino acids. Germline values: CDR1 MNHEY, CDR2 SVGAGI. Trimming pared 6 bases from V and 2 bases from J, leaving 13 bases between. The CDR3 sequence: CASSPRTDQETQYF. The DNA for the CDR3 is TGTGCCAGCAGCCCCAGGACAGATCAAGAGACCCAGTACTTC.

The chain links TRBV27 to TRBJ1-4; D call uncertain. Trimming left V 3 bases short and J 3 bases short, with 8 bases between. Germline V gene data show CDR1 as MNHEY and CDR2 as SMNVEV (reference sequence). The CDR3 has 14 amino acids. The CDR3 is CASSFGRANEKLFF. CDR3 bases: TGTGCCAGCAGTTTTGGGAGGGCTAATGAAAAACTGTTTTTT. The full variable domain, in which reference TRBV27 and TRBJ1-4 provide the parts outside the CDR3, is EAQVTQNPRYLITVTGKKLTVTCSQNMNHEYMSWYRQDPGLGLRQIYYSMNVEVTDKGDVPEGYKVSRKEKRNFPLILESPSPNQTSLYFCASSFGRANEKLFFGSGTQLSVL.

This clone has just a few counts. The V gene is TRBV5-6, the J gene TRBJ2-7; 8 bases line up with TRBD2. The CDR3 is 15 amino acids. Per germline, CDR1 SGHDT and CDR2 YYEEEE. The ends lost 4 bases at V and 2 bases at J; junction bases unmatched: 8. The CDR3: CASSRPGLGAYEQYF. Written as DNA, the CDR3 is TGTGCCAGCAGCCGACCGGGACTAGGGGCCTACGAGCAGTACTTC.